A selection of T cell receptor beta chains follows, all from one sample in a study of T cell responses to AZD1222 COVID-19 vaccine. The assay was immunoSEQ multiplex PCR, and TCRdb's table has in-frame clones only and misses some. The repertoire has more than 95,000 clones, roughly 86% of them found once; the top ten carry 2.5% to 3.5%. The specimen comprised peripheral blood, sampled 28 days after the second dose of the MenACWY control vaccine. The receptors come from an adult who received the MenACWY meningococcal vaccine as a control. Both conserved end residues are part of each CDR3. D genes are given only for firm matches. Not all rows give a size; the values are once, few, many and, for expanded clones, a class.

>-|-|TRBJ1-1|TRBV4-1
CASSQVTEGEAFF
TGCGCCAGCAGCCAAGTGACGGAAGGTGAAGCTTTCTTT
>-|TRBD1|TRBJ1-1|TRBV12-5
CASGLDGYRGGEAFF
TGTGCTAGTGGTCTGGATGGGTACAGGGGTGGTGAAGCTTTCTTT
>-|-|TRBJ1-4|TRBV7-2
CASSLSGLNEKLFF
TGTGCCAGCAGCCTCTCGGGCCTTAATGAAAAACTGTTTTTT
>-|-|TRBJ2-5|TRBV19
CASRPEARETQYF
TGTGCCAGTAGACCGGAGGCAAGAGAGACCCAGTACTTC
>-|TRBD1|TRBJ1-1|TRBV4-3
CASSQEQGAAEAFF
TGCGCCAGCAGCCAAGAACAGGGGGCCGCTGAAGCTTTCTTT
>-|-|TRBJ2-1|TRBV9
CASSVANDEQFF
TGTGCCAGCAGCGTAGCTAACGATGAGCAGTTCTTC
>-|TRBD2|TRBJ2-1|TRBV11-2
CASSVTSGDVHEQFF
TGTGCCAGCAGCGTAACTAGCGGGGACGTCCATGAGCAGTTCTTC
>-|-|TRBJ2-7|TRBV5-1
CASSFEPGSAEQYF
TGCGCCAGCAGCTTTGAACCAGGGTCGGCCGAGCAGTACTTC
>-|-|TRBJ2-7|TRBV28
CASRGTINHEQYF
TGTGCCAGCCGCGGGACAATAAACCACGAGCAGTACTTC
>-|-|TRBJ1-1|TRBV5-1
CASSLVGEAFF
TGCGCCAGCAGCTTGGTAGGGGAAGCTTTCTTT
>-|-|TRBJ1-2|TRBV30
CAGPRTAGGYTF
TGTGCCGGACCCAGGACAGCCGGGGGCTACACCTTC
>-|-|TRBJ2-4|TRBV5-1
CASSLVAGGNIQYF
TGCGCCAGCAGCTTGGTGGCAGGGGGGAACATTCAGTACTTC
>-|-|TRBJ1-1|TRBV28
CASNFRRGIIHTEAFF
TGTGCCAGCAATTTCAGGAGAGGGATAATCCACACTGAAGCTTTCTTT
>-|TRBD1|TRBJ2-3|TRBV4-3
CASSQDRQGYTDTQYF
TGCGCCAGCAGCCAAGATCGACAGGGATACACAGATACGCAGTATTTT
>-|-|TRBJ2-7|TRBV5-4
CASSLAPQEKQYF
TGTGCCAGCAGCTTGGCGCCTCAGGAGAAGCAGTACTTC
>-|-|TRBJ1-1|TRBV21-1
CASSKVGSRVANTEAFF
TGTGCCAGCAGCAAAGTAGGATCCCGCGTTGCGAACACTGAAGCTTTCTTT
>-|TRBD1|TRBJ1-5|TRBV19
CASSDGTGGYQPQHF
TGTGCCAGTAGCGACGGGACAGGGGGCTACCAGCCCCAGCATTTT
>-|-|TRBJ1-6|TRBV3-1/TRBV3-2
CASSASADPGSPLHF
TGTGCCAGCAGCGCCTCGGCCGACCCGGGTTCACCCCTCCACTTT
>-|-|TRBJ1-2|TRBV5-1
CASSLDQGGGYTF
TGCGCCAGCAGCTTGGACCAGGGCGGGGGCTACACCTTC
>-|-|TRBJ2-3|TRBV28
CASSPTGRSTDTQYF
TGTGCCAGCAGTCCCACGGGGAGGAGCACAGATACGCAGTATTTT
>-|-|TRBJ1-6|TRBV7-8
CASSLALVRNSPLHF
TGTGCCAGCAGCTTAGCGCTAGTTCGAAATTCACCCCTCCACTTT
>-|-|TRBJ2-3|TRBV3-1/TRBV3-2
CASSQVGQTRRYTQYF
TGTGCCAGCAGCCAAGTCGGGCAGACTCGGCGGTATACGCAGTATTTT
>-|-|TRBJ1-3|TRBV6-1
CASSESMGLTGNTIYF
TGTGCCAGCAGTGAATCGATGGGTTTAACTGGAAACACCATATATTTT
>-|-|TRBJ1-1|TRBV4-1
CASSQDQMYTEAFF
TGCGCCAGCAGCCAAGACCAGATGTACACTGAAGCTTTCTTT
>-|-|TRBJ1-6|TRBV6-5
CASSYSGGRNNSPLHF
TGTGCCAGCAGTTACTCCGGGGGGCGGAATAATTCACCCCTCCACTTT
>-|-|TRBJ2-2|TRBV7-9
CASSPFPQNTGELFF
TGTGCCAGCAGCCCTTTTCCCCAGAACACCGGGGAGCTGTTTTTT
>-|TRBD1|TRBJ2-5|TRBV29-1
CSVSDRGARGTQYF
TGCAGCGTTTCTGACAGGGGGGCCCGAGGGACCCAGTACTTC
>-|-|TRBJ1-5|TRBV19
CASQGYGQPQHF
TGTGCCAGCCAGGGGTATGGGCAGCCCCAGCATTTT
>once|-|TRBJ2-1|TRBV2
CASRLYNEQFF
TGTGCCAGCCGGCTTTACAATGAGCAGTTCTTC
>-|-|TRBJ2-5|TRBV7-3
CASSAAGTTQETQYF
TGTGCCAGCAGCGCAGCCGGGACGACCCAAGAGACCCAGTACTTC
>once|-|TRBJ1-4|TRBV28
CASGSGTVNEELFF
TGTGCCAGCGGCTCCGGGACGGTTAATGAGGAACTGTTTTTT
>-|-|TRBJ2-1|TRBV5-5
CASSLYNEQFF
TGTGCCAGCAGCTTGTACAATGAGCAGTTCTTC
>-|-|TRBJ1-2|TRBV2
CASRPGTSDLNYGYTF
TGTGCCAGCAGGCCCGGGACAAGCGATTTAAACTATGGCTACACCTTC
>-|TRBD1|TRBJ2-7|TRBV11-2
CASSPRTGVLYEQYF
TGTGCCAGCAGTCCTAGGACAGGGGTCCTCTACGAGCAGTACTTC
>-|-|TRBJ1-3|TRBV6-2/TRBV6-3
CASSYTTFPGNTIYF
TGTGCCAGCAGTTATACCACCTTCCCTGGAAACACCATATATTTT
>-|-|TRBJ1-2|TRBV6-1
CASSEEPRSYGYTF
TGTGCCAGCAGTGAAGAGCCAAGGAGCTATGGCTACACCTTC
>once|TRBD1|TRBJ1-2|TRBV18
CASSLTGDSNYGYTF
TGTGCCAGCTCGCTGACAGGGGACTCTAACTATGGCTACACCTTC
>-|TRBD1|TRBJ1-6|TRBV5-1
CASSLGSTGQGESPLHF
TGCGCCAGCAGCTTGGGGTCGACGGGACAGGGGGAATCACCCCTCCACTTT
>-|TRBD1|TRBJ2-4|TRBV7-3
CASSPAGTGGAKNIQYF
TGTGCCAGCAGCCCCGCGGGGACAGGGGGTGCCAAAAACATTCAGTACTTC
>-|TRBD2|TRBJ2-3|TRBV19
CASSPSGGGTQYF
TGTGCCAGTAGTCCCAGCGGGGGAGGTACGCAGTATTTT
>-|-|TRBJ1-3|TRBV15
CATSRYDLNSALANTIYF
TGTGCCACCAGCCGATATGACCTAAATTCTGCTCTGGCGAACACCATATATTTT